The 21 T cell receptor beta chains presented below share a single source sample, sequenced in a study of CD8 T cells in Susac syndrome. A quantity of roughly 0.5 to 1 ug RNA underwent reverse transcription using random hexamers. TCRdb re-called the immunoSEQ multiplex PCR reads through MiXCR, storing one row per CDR3 protein. The profile shows 150,000 or so distinct CDR3 sequences, roughly 95% of them singletons. Specimen: CD4+ T cells from PBMCs. The receptors come from a human donor with Susac syndrome.

The chain couples TRBV20-1 to TRBJ2-7, with 7 nucleotides matching TRBD1. V trimming: 3 bases; J trimming: 5 bases; junction bases outside the gene matches: 16. Germline V lookup: CDR1 DFQATT, CDR2 SNEGSKA (reference sequence). CDR3 length equals 16 residues. The CDR3 loop is CSASASSNTGDHEQYF. CDR3 sequence (DNA): TGCAGTGCTAGTGCTTCTTCGAATACAGGGGACCACGAGCAGTACTTC.

The chain joins TRBV4-3 to TRBJ2-3, with D perhaps TRBD2 (5 bases). Germline CDR1 and CDR2: LGHNA and YSLEER. This CDR3 is 18 amino acids long. Trimming took off 0 bases at V and 5 bases at J, with 21 bases between the two ends. The CDR3 loop reads CASSQDLRTPPGEDTQYF. The CDR3 bases are TGCGCCAGCAGCCAAGATCTTCGGACTCCTCCCGGGGAAGATACGCAGTATTTT.

The rearrangement uses TRBV14 and TRBJ2-5; maybe TRBD1 (6 bases). Germline CDR1 reads SGHDN; CDR2 reads FVKESK. The CDR3 is 15 amino acids. V dropped 3 bases and J dropped 2 bases, with 13 bases sitting between them. The CDR3 DNA follows: TGTGCCAGCAGCCACCGAGGAGACAGGCAAGAGACCCAGTACTTC. Translation: CASSHRGDRQETQYF.

The rearrangement uses TRBV5-1 and TRBJ2-5; TRBD2 agrees at 7 bases. V was clipped by 3 bases and J by 1 base; unmatched bases: 3. Germline-derived CDR1 and CDR2 are SGHRS and YFSETQ. The length of the CDR3 is 14 residues. The CDR3 DNA is TGCGCCAGCAGCTCGGGGGGACTCCAAGAGACCCAGTACTTC. It codes for CASSSGGLQETQYF.

The genes are TRBV25-1 and TRBJ1-4; 7 nucleotides agree with TRBD1. This CDR3 has 15 residues. Trimming at V came to 2 bases and at J to 8 bases, leaving 8 bases not matched to a gene. In germline, CDR1 is MGHDK, CDR2 SYGVNS. The CDR3 protein is CASSERGRGREKLFF. The CDR3 coding sequence is TGTGCCAGCAGTGAACGCGGAAGGGGGCGGGAAAAACTGTTTTTT. Full variable domain (remainder filled in from reference TRBV25-1 and TRBJ1-4): EADIYQTPRYLVIGTGKKITLECSQTMGHDKMYWYQQDPGMELHLIHYSYGVNSTEKGDLSSESTVSRIRTEHFPLTLESARPSHTSQYLCASSERGRGREKLFFGSGTQLSVL.

The chain uses TRBV27 and TRBJ1-4; TRBD1 might be the D (6 bases). This CDR3 is 15 amino acids long. V lost 0 bases to trimming and J lost 7 bases, with 12 bases between them. The germline V gene encodes CDR1 MNHEY and CDR2 SMNVEV (reference sequence). CDR3 residues: CASSLSGGGSEKLFF. CDR3 DNA sequence: TGTGCCAGCAGTTTATCGGGGGGCGGGAGTGAAAAACTGTTTTTT.

The rearrangement joins TRBV29-1 to TRBJ2-3, with D tentatively TRBD1 (5 bases). Per germline, CDR1 SQVTM and CDR2 ANQGSEA. This CDR3 comprises 13 residues. V lost 1 base and J lost 8, with 13 bases in between. The DNA for the CDR3 is TGCAGCGTTGAAGGGGCACGCCAGGGTACGCAGTATTTT. Encoded protein: CSVEGARQGTQYF.

The chain couples TRBV7-9 to TRBJ1-1, with 9 bases lining up with TRBD1. The V and J ends lost 8 bases and 3 bases, in that order; junction bases with no gene match: 7. CDR3 length: 14 amino acids. Germline V gene sequence: CDR1 SEHNR, CDR2 FQNEAQ (reference sequence). CDR3 sequence reads: CASLHRTGDTEAFF. The CDR3 region has the DNA TGTGCCAGCCTTCATCGGACAGGGGACACTGAAGCTTTCTTT.

The chain recombines TRBV30 with TRBJ1-2; 9 nucleotides line up with TRBD1. Germline lookup yields CDR1 GTSNPN and CDR2 SVGIG (reference sequence). The CDR3 is 13 residues long. J was trimmed by 4 bases and V by 8 bases; bases with no gene match: 8. DNA for the CDR3: TGTGCCGTCCGGGACAGGGTCTTCTATGGCTACACCTTC. It yields the protein CAVRDRVFYGYTF.

V and J are TRBV15 and TRBJ2-1, with 9 bases fitting TRBD2. V was pared by 4 bases and J by 7 bases, with 8 bases of the junction left unmatched. This CDR3 region has 15 residues. CDR1 and CDR2 (germline): LNHNV, YYDKDF (reference sequence). The CDR3, as DNA: TGTGCCACCAGCAACGGAGTAGCGGGAGTGAATGAGCAGTTCTTC. Translated, it gives CATSNGVAGVNEQFF.

In DNA, the CDR3 is TGTGCCAGCAGCCCAGGAGGGGAGACACGTGGCTACACCTTC. Translated: CASSPGGETRGYTF. The rearrangement joins TRBV7-8 to TRBJ1-2, with D possibly TRBD1 on 5 matching bases. V was shortened by 5 bases and J by 7 bases, with 17 bases between the two germline ends. This CDR3 contains 14 residues. Per the germline V gene, CDR1 is SGHVS and CDR2 is FQNEAQ.

Here the CDR3 reads CSARTGTNEKLFF. The CDR3 DNA reads as TGCAGCGCTCGGACAGGGACAAATGAAAAACTGTTTTTT. The V gene is TRBV29-1, the J gene TRBJ1-4, with TRBD1 identical over 8 bases. The CDR3 is 13 amino acids. V lost 7 bases and J lost 5; bases outside the gene matches: 6. The V gene's germline CDR1 is SQVTM and CDR2 ANQGSEA.

The gene calls are TRBV15 and TRBJ2-1, with D possibly being TRBD1 or TRBD2 (5 bases each). The germline gives CDR1 LNHNV, CDR2 YYDKDF (reference sequence). This CDR3 spans 16 amino acids. Trimming removed 0 bases from V and 6 bases from J, with 15 bases in between. CDR3 bases: TGTGCCACCAGCAGAGATCGGCTCTCGGGGACCAATGAGCAGTTCTTC. This translates into CATSRDRLSGTNEQFF.

This chain links TRBV11-2 with TRBJ1-1, with 7 bases that match TRBD1. There are 13 residues in the CDR3. The junction had 2 bases not matched to a gene; V was cut back by 2 bases and J by 5 bases. Per the germline V gene, CDR1 is SGHAT and CDR2 is FQNNGV. This chain's CDR3 is CASSLQGGTEAFF. CDR3 DNA sequence: TGTGCCAGCAGCTTACAGGGGGGAACTGAAGCTTTCTTT.

The genes are TRBV30 and TRBJ2-3; D is undetermined. The CDR3 is made up of 11 amino acids. V gave up 0 bases and J gave up 6 bases, with 4 bases separating them. The germline V gene encodes CDR1 GTSNPN and CDR2 SVGIG (reference sequence). The DNA of the CDR3 is TGTGCCTGGAGTGTACCTGATACGCAGTATTTT. This codes for CAWSVPDTQYF.

The chain uses TRBV24-1 and TRBJ2-1, with D hard to call. CDR3 length: 13 residues. The germline V gene has CDR1 KGHDR and CDR2 SFDVKD. Deletions cut 10 bases from V and 2 bases from J, with 11 bases between. CDR3 residues: CATNGPPYNEQFF. The CDR3 DNA reads TGTGCCACGAACGGGCCCCCCTACAATGAGCAGTTCTTC.

The chain joins TRBV19 to TRBJ2-2; TRBD1 is a possible D gene (5 bases). Germline CDR1 and CDR2: LNHDA and SQIVND (reference sequence). Trimming left V 4 bases short and J 6 bases short, with 12 bases between. The CDR3 loop spans 14 amino acids. Written as DNA, the CDR3 is TGTGCCAGTAGTACTCAGGGTCAAGCCGGGGAGCTGTTTTTT. This gives the protein CASSTQGQAGELFF.

This chain connects TRBV12-3 or TRBV12-4 to TRBJ2-5, with D possibly matching TRBD2 (5 bases). Trimming stripped 6 bases from V and 7 bases from J, with 18 bases between. The CDR3 runs 14 residues. In DNA form, the CDR3 reads TGTGCCAGCAGACTAGGTGAAGTGGTTGGGACCCAGTACTTC. Residues: CASRLGEVVGTQYF.

V usage is TRBV5-1 and J usage is TRBJ2-6; perhaps TRBD1 as D (6 bases). V gave up 0 bases and J gave up 4 bases, with 17 bases separating them. In germline, CDR1 is SGHRS, CDR2 YFSETQ. The CDR3 has 18 amino acids. In DNA, the CDR3 is TGCGCCAGCAGCTTGGGGTCCAGGGGCGCCACGGGGGCCAACGTCCTGACTTTC. Encoded protein: CASSLGSRGATGANVLTF.

The CDR3 bases are TGTGCCAGCAGCCAAGATCCGGTACAGCCCCAGCATTTT. This gives the protein CASSQDPVQPQHF. V gene TRBV14 combines with J gene TRBJ1-5; D not certain. The ends were cut back, 0 bases at V and 7 bases at J, with 7 bases in the middle. Germline lookup yields CDR1 SGHDN and CDR2 FVKESK. This CDR3 region has 13 residues.

The gene calls are TRBV24-1 and TRBJ2-7, with D possibly TRBD1 on 5 matching bases. Trimming removed 4 bases at V and 6 bases at J, with 18 bases between. CDR1 KGHDR and CDR2 SFDVKD come from the germline V gene. This CDR3 is 15 amino acids long. This CDR3 is CATSDPGQGNGEQYF. The CDR3 coding sequence is TGTGCCACCAGTGACCCTGGGCAGGGCAACGGCGAGCAGTACTTC.